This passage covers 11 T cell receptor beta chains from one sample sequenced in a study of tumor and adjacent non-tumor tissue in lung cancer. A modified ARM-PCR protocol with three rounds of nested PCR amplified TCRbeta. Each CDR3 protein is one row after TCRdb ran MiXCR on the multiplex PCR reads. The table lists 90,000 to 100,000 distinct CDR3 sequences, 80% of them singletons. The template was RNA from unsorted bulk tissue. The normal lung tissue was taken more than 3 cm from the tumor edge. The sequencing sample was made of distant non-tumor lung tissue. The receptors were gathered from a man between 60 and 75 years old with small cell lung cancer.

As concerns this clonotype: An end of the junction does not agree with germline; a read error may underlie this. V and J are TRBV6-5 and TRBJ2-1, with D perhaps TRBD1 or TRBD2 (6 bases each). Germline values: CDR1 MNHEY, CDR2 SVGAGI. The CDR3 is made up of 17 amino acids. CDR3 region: CARSYSIWRLGDNELFF. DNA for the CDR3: TGTGCCAGAAGTTACTCGATCTGGAGACTAGGGGACAATGAGCTGTTCTTC.

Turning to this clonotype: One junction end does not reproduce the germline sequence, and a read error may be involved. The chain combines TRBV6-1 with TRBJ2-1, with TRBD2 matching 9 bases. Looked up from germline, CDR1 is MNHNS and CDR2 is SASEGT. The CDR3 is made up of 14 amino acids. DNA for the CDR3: TGTGCTAGCAACTTTAGCGGGAGTATGAATGAGCAGTTCTTC. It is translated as CASNFSGSMNEQFF.

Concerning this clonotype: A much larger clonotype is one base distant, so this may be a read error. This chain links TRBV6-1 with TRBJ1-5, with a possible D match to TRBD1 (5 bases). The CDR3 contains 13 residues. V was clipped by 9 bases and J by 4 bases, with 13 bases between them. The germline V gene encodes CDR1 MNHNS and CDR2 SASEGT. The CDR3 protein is CASGAGWNQPQHF. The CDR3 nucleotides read TGTGCCAGTGGGGCAGGTTGGAATCAGCCCCAGCATTTT.

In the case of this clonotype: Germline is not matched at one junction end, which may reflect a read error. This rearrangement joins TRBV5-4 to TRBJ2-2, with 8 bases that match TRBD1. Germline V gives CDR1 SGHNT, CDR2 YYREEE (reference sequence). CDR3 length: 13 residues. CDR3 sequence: CASSVTGAGELFF. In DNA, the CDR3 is TGTGCCAGCAGCGTGACAGGGGCCGGGGAGCTGTTTTTC.

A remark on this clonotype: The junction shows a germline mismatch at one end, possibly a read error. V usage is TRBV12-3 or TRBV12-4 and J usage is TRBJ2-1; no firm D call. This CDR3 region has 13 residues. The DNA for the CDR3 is TGTGCCAGCAGTTTTAACAGTTACAATGAGAAGTTCTTC. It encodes CASSFNSYNEKFF.

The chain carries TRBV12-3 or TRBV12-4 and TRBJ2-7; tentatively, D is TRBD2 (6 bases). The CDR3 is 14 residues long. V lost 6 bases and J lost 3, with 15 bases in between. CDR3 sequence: CASREAGRDYEQYF. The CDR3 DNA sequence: TGTGCCAGCAGGGAAGCGGGTAGAGACTACGAGCAGTACTTC.

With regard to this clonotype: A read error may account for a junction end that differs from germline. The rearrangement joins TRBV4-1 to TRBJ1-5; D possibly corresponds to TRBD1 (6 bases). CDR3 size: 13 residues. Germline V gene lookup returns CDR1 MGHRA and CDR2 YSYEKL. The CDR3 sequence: CACSQGMSQPQYF. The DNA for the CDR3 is TGCGCCTGCAGCCAGGGGATGTCTCAACCCCAGTACTTT.

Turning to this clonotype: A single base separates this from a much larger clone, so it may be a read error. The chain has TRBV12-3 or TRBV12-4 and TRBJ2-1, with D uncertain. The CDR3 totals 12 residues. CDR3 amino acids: CANSLLNNEQFF. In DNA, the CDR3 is TGTGCCAACAGTTTACTAAACAATGAGCAGTTCTTC.

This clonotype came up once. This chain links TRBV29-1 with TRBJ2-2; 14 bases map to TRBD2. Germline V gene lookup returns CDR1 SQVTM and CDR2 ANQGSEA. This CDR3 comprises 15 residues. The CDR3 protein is CSITGTSGSAGELFF. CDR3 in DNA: TGCAGTATTACCGGGACTAGCGGGAGTGCCGGGGAGCTGTTTTTT.

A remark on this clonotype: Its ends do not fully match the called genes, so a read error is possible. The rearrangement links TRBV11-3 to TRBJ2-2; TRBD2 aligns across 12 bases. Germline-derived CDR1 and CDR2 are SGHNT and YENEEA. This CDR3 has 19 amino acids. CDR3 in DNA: TGTGCCAGCAGTCATGATGACACGGGACTAGCGGGTCGCAACGGGGGGCTGTTTTTT. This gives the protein CASSHDDTGLAGRNGGLFF.

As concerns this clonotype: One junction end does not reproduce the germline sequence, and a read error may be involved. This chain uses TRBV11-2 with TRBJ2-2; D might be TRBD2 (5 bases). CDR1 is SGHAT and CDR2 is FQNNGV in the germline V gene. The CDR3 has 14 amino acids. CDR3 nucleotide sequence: TGTGCCAGCGGCTTAGCGCTGGAGACCGGGGAGTTGTTTTTT. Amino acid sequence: CASGLALETGELFF.